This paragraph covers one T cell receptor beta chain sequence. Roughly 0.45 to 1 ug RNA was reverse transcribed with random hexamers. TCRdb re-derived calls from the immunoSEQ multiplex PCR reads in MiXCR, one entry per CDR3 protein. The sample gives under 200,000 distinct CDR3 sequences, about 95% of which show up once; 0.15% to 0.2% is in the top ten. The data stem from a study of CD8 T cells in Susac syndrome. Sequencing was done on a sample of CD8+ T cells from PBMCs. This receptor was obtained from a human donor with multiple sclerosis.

CDR3 in amino acids: CASSYVVGRDSPQFF. In DNA, the CDR3 is TGTGCCAGCAGTTATGTGGTAGGCCGGGACAGCCCTCAATTTTTT. V is TRBV6-6 and J is TRBJ1-4; TRBD1 aligns across 7 bases. The CDR3 runs 15 residues. Germline CDR1 reads MNHNY; CDR2 reads SVGAGI (reference sequence). Trimming at V came to 3 bases and at J to 17 bases, leaving 18 bases not matched to a gene.